This T cell receptor beta chain was recorded in a study of response to subunit inactivated influenza vaccine. Study-wide points: Authors suggested few new T cells are recruited by each seasonal influenza vaccination.

This clonotype was seen a few times. Its specificity is unknown. MiXCR, run by TCRdb on the RT-PCR reads, gives a single entry per CDR3 protein. The table records more than 400,000 distinct CDR3 sequences, 9.5% to 13% of them present only once. Trimming took 5 bases from V and 9 from J, leaving 9 bases between them. The CDR3 runs to 11 residues. Germline CDR1 reads SGHTA; CDR2 reads FQGNSA. The clonotype originates from a man between 45 and 60 years old who received an inactivated influenza vaccine. The source was PBMCs from blood, collected 45 days after vaccination. The chain couples TRBV7-2 to TRBJ2-3; a weak D match, TRBD2 (5 bases). CDR3 in DNA: TGTGCCAGCAGCACGGACTTCACGCAGTATTTT. It specifies CASSTDFTQYF.